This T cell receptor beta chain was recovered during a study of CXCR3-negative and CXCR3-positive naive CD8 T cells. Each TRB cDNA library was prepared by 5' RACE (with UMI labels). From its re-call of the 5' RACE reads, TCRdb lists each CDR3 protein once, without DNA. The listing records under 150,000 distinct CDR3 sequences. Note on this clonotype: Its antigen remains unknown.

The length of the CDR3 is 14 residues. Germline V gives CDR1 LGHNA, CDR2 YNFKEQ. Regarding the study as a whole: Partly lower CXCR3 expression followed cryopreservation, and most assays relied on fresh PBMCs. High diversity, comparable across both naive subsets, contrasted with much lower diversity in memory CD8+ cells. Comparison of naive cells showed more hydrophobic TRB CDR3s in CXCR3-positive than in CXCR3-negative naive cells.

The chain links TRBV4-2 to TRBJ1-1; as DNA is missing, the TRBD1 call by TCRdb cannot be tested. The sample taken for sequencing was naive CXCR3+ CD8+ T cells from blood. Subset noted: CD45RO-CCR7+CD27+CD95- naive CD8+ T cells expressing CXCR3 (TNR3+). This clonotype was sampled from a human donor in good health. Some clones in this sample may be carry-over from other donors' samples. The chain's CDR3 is CASSQDRVGTEAFF.